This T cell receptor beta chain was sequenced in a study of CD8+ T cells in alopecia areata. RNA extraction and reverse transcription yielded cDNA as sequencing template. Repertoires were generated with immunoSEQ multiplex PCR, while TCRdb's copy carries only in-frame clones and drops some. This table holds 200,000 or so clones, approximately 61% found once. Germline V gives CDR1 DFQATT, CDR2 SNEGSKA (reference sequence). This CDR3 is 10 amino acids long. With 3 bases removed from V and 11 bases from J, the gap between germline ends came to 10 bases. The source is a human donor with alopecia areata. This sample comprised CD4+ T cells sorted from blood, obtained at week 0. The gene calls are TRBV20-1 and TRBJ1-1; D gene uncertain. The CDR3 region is CSARREWAFF. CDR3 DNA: TGCAGTGCTAGGAGGGAATGGGCTTTCTTT.